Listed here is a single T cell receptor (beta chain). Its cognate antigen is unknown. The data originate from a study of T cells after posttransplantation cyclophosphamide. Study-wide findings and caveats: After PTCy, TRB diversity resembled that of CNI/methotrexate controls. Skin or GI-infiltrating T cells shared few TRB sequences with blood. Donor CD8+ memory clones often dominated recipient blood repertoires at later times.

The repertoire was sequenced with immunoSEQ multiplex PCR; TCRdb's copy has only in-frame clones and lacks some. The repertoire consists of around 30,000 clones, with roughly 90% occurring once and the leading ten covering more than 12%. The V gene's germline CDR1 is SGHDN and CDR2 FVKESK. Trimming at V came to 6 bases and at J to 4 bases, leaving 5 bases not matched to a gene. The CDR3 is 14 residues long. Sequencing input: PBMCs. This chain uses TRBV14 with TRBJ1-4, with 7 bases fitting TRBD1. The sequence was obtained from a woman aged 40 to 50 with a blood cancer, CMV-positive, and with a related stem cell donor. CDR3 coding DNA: TGTGCCAGCAGTCGACAGGGTTTTAATGAAAAACTGTTTTTT. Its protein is CASSRQGFNEKLFF.